This is a list of T cell receptor beta chains from one sample in a study of blood T cell repertoires in COVID-19. Assay: immunoSEQ multiplex PCR; the TCRdb copy retains only in-frame clones and omits some. The data hold around 50,000 clones, with under 95% observed a single time. The sequenced material came from peripheral blood. These TCRs come from an older man with active COVID-19. Each CDR3 is given with its conserved first and last residue. Rows give clone size only sometimes, using once, few, many, or a class for an expanded clone.

NA | TRBJ2-1 | TRBV4-3 | CASSQEMPGGPDEQFF
once | TRBJ1-4 | TRBV5-3 | CARSSTGEERAEKLFF
NA | TRBJ1-4 | TRBV29-1 | CSVMLGAPAATNEKLFF
NA | TRBJ2-7 | TRBV10-3 | CAISESGTGEHEQYF
NA | TRBJ2-7 | TRBV5-1 | CASSLGRTSPYEQYF
once | TRBJ2-1 | TRBV27 | CASSRSGLVVNEQFF
NA | TRBJ2-5 | TRBV7-9 | CASSMDRGQTQYF
NA | TRBJ2-1 | TRBV7-3 | CASSLPGTGGSSSYNEQFF
NA | TRBJ2-3 | TRBV7-9 | CASSLPADTQYF
NA | TRBJ2-7 | TRBV7-9 | CASTRLGDRGSYEQYF
NA | TRBJ2-4 | TRBV7-9 | CASSLGQMDIQYF
once | TRBJ2-3 | TRBV10-3 | CATESGQGAGNTQYF
NA | TRBJ1-3 | TRBV4-3 | CASSQGSGNPGNTIYF
NA | TRBJ1-2 | TRBV6-1 | CASSEARRGHGYTF
NA | TRBJ2-2 | TRBV2 | CASRSQGPTTGELFF
NA | TRBJ2-2 | TRBV9 | CASSPGGSGLLNTGELFF
NA | TRBJ2-1 | TRBV7-9 | CASNHGPWASNEQFF
NA | TRBJ2-5 | TRBV6-6 | CASIRTNRGPWTQYF
NA | TRBJ1-1 | TRBV19 | CASSATTGGHTEAFF
once | TRBJ1-2 | TRBV6-6 | CASRTGNYGYTF
NA | TRBJ2-7 | TRBV28 | CASSAYKYEQYF
NA | TRBJ2-5 | TRBV6-5 | CASSQTNEETQYF
NA | TRBJ1-4 | TRBV18 | CASSRLGEKLFF
NA | TRBJ1-2 | TRBV19 | CASSIGTGAHYGYTF
NA | TRBJ1-2 | TRBV28 | CASSSRATGYGYTF
NA | TRBJ2-3 | TRBV5-4 | CASRPGTSGADTQYF
NA | TRBJ2-7 | TRBV3-1/TRBV3-2 | CASSQVWDFSYEQYF
NA | TRBJ1-2 | TRBV24-1 | CATSGPSGTGSLGYTF
NA | TRBJ2-3 | TRBV28 | CASSLGRTGLAGSKEYF
NA | TRBJ2-7 | TRBV25-1 | CASSRGLAGEYEQYF
NA | TRBJ1-2 | TRBV18 | CASSQLNRGRKYGYTF
once | TRBJ2-7 | TRBV3-1/TRBV3-2 | CASSQTPPPYDEQYF
NA | TRBJ2-2 | TRBV15 | CATNQGAGGELFF
NA | TRBJ2-7 | TRBV29-1 | CSVVSQGLYEQYF
NA | TRBJ1-6 | TRBV28 | CASKGLLDNSPLHF
NA | TRBJ2-7 | TRBV7-6 | CASSIRQGGASEQYF
NA | TRBJ2-5 | TRBV6-1 | CASSENRGSQETQYF
NA | TRBJ2-7 | TRBV4-3 | CASSQDTSEIYEQYF
NA | TRBJ2-7 | TRBV28 | CASSLRTYEQYF
NA | TRBJ2-7 | TRBV2 | CASSGRGSYEQYF
few | TRBJ2-1 | TRBV7-3 | CASSLTGGQGYNEQFF
NA | TRBJ2-1 | TRBV7-3 | CASSLSGGNNEQFF
NA | TRBJ1-1 | TRBV29-1 | CSVLRRGQESDF
NA | TRBJ1-1 | TRBV6-5 | CASIGGSAEAFF
NA | TRBJ2-7 | TRBV19 | CASRRSGTSGWYEQYF
once | TRBJ2-7 | TRBV30 | CAWSVFAGGEEQYF
NA | TRBJ1-1 | TRBV18 | CASQDRVRAEAFF
NA | TRBJ1-2 | TRBV6-5 | CASTLRERIGYGYTF
NA | TRBJ1-5 | TRBV18 | CASSPGQVGQPQHF
NA | TRBJ2-3 | TRBV5-8 | CASSSAGTGSDTQYF
NA | TRBJ2-2 | TRBV7-8 | CASSSGLDTGELFF
NA | TRBJ2-5 | TRBV7-3 | CASSLRAGGQETQYF
NA | TRBJ2-5 | TRBV4-2 | CASSRDSGEETQYF
NA | TRBJ2-7 | TRBV7-2 | CASSAAGAAYEQYF
NA | TRBJ1-1 | TRBV18 | CASSPRETGGAAFF
once | TRBJ2-7 | TRBV30 | CAWSVQLAGYEQYF
once | TRBJ1-5 | TRBV19 | CASDHTGLLIQPQHF
NA | TRBJ1-1 | TRBV18 | CASSPQGGTEAFF
NA | TRBJ1-3 | TRBV11-2 | CASSFTQGTGNTIYF
NA | TRBJ2-1 | TRBV7-2 | CASSLFPGGYNEQFF